This TCR beta chain was found in a study of Ad26.COV2.S vaccination and SARS-CoV-2 variants. Study at large: Intramuscularly, Ad26.COV2.S was given either once or twice, 56 days apart. Overall study results and limits: Marked by substantial breadth, spike-specific CD8+ and CD4+ T cell responses were reportedly seen after vaccination. Vaccine recipients posted higher spike-specific TCR breadth than their placebo counterparts.

This clone was observed once. Its antigen remains unknown. Stated treatment: about 20 received Ad26.COV2.S at low or high dose, single or two shots; roughly 5 received placebo; per-sample allocation not given. Day 63 after the first vaccine or placebo injection was the time point for sampling. Clones were sequenced by immunoSEQ multiplex PCR, and TCRdb holds only the in-frame ones, with some missing. The data show around 320,000 clones, roughly 91% seen once. The CDR3 has 15 residues. The germline CDR1 and CDR2 sequences are LGHNA and YNFKEQ. Trimming left V 3 bases short and J 0 bases short, with 8 bases between.

The TCR sequence derives from a person between 18 and 60 years old who received the Ad26.COV2.S COVID-19 vaccine or a placebo. The rearrangement joins TRBV4-2 to TRBJ1-4, with D unresolved. The material was peripheral blood, obtained in a trial of Ad26.COV2.S vaccine versus placebo. The CDR3 reads CASSHAGATNEKLFF. In nucleotides, the CDR3 is TGTGCCAGCAGCCATGCGGGAGCAACTAATGAAAAACTGTTTTTT.